This T cell receptor beta chain derives from a study of cytotoxic CD8 clonotypes in ibrutinib-treated CLL (dated by TCRdb to the early 2020s). For the study in its entirety: The cohort was composed of about 10 relapsed/refractory and around 14 treatment-naive patients; IGHV unmutated status was identified in under 18 patients. Responses were partial in some 24 patients and complete in 2; after median about 68 months follow-up, about 14 stayed in remission and 12 progressed. Samples at response were collected after a median of about twelve months of treatment, with a range of roughly 6 to 40 months. On average, each sample had a few hundred thousand productive templates and around 100,000 productive rearrangements. Of the approximately 86 participants in the trial, about two dozen had longitudinal samples available. Cryopreserved peripheral blood mononuclear cells were obtained prior to treatment, at the time of response, and at either disease progression or sustained remission. Every remission and progressive disease sample was obtained while ibrutinib was still being received by the patients. What the authors observed across the whole study: Public clonotypes were rare and either shrank or stayed stable during treatment, and the rise in clonality at ibrutinib response reflected expansion of private clonotypes. Sustained-remission and progressing patients did not have matched sampling times, and lymph node repertoires were not examined. Clonality increased at ibrutinib response, stayed stable in sustained remission, and fell back toward baseline at progression. Baseline clonality was found to be higher than that of age-matched healthy donors and was strongly correlated with circulating CD8+ T-cell counts.

About this clone itself: The specificity of this receptor is unknown. No clone much larger than this one lies a single base away; base qualities are absent.

The time point label, read with the paper, signifies: roughly 2 years on ibrutinib. Roughly 2 micrograms of genomic DNA were extracted from cryopreserved PBMCs for TCR beta library preparation. Longitudinal blood samples from CLL patients on ibrutinib monotherapy underwent high-throughput TCR beta sequencing. The patients took part in an open-label, single-center phase 2 trial of ibrutinib monotherapy. A MiSeq instrument was used for deep resolution sequencing, which targeted depths ranging from 1 in 1 million up to 1 in 200,000 T cells, with coverage averaging 10x for each clonotype. The immunoSEQ hsTCRB Kit was used to generate the TCR beta libraries. The authors processed their data as follows. ImmunoSEQ Data Assistant and ImmunoSEQ Analyzer were used for data analysis, and V, D and J genes were assigned according to IMGT definitions. Clonality was computed as one minus normalized Shannon entropy of productive rearrangement frequencies, ranging from 0 to 1. Only overrepresented clonotypes making up at least 0.05% of the repertoire of each patient were included in the public clonotype analysis. Repertoires from thirteen age-matched healthy donors in immuneACCESS were used as clonality controls. Drawn from immuneACCESS, this table holds only the in-frame rearrangements with V and J called that TCRdb kept. Clones are partly lost; checked studies trace under half to an unresolved V gene and leave the rest unexplained. V and J calls and clone size are copied from that table; D and trimming were computed from the DNA. Here the sample has roughly 150,000 clones; less than 85% occur a single time. The ten largest clones capture about 4.5% of the sample.

CDR1 and CDR2, per the germline V gene (reference sequence), are MNHEY and SMNVEV. V sheds 8 bases and J sheds 8 bases, leaving 15 bases between their ends. Inclusive of the bounding cysteine and phenylalanine, the CDR3 is 13 residues long. Only CDR3 DNA remains: 39 bases, in frame from the first base. Recombination joined TRBV27 with TRBJ2-2; there is no confident call for the D gene. The TCR was taken from a human donor with chronic lymphocytic leukemia. Sequenced material: PBMCs, taken after 24 months of ibrutinib treatment. The DNA reads TGTGCCAGCCAGCCTAATGGAAGGGGGGAGCTGTTTTTT. Its protein is CASQPNGRGELFF.